This record looks at one TCR beta chain sequence and its context. The data belong to a study of CD8 T cells in Susac syndrome. After extraction with the RNeasy kit, roughly 0.45 to 1 ug of the RNA was reverse transcribed using random hexamers. The immunoSEQ assay covered 54 Vbeta and 13 Jbeta segments for CDR3. TCRdb reprocessed the immunoSEQ multiplex PCR reads with MiXCR, giving one entry per CDR3 protein. The sample comprises under 200,000 distinct CDR3 sequences, 85% to 95% of which are singletons, and 0.15% to 0.2% rests with the top ten. The sample was CD8+ T cells from PBMCs. The sequence derives from a human donor with multiple sclerosis.

The CDR3 coding sequence is TGTGCCAGCAGCTCGGGGAGTGGCTATGGCTACACCTTC. Its translation: CASSSGSGYGYTF. The chain recombines TRBV7-9 with TRBJ1-2; D gene ambiguous. There are 13 residues in the CDR3. V lost 4 bases and J lost 4, with 10 bases in between. Germline V gene lookup returns CDR1 SEHNR and CDR2 FQNEAQ (reference sequence). Looking up the rest from reference TRBV7-9 and TRBJ1-2 gives the full variable domain: DTGVSQNPRHKITKRGQNVTFRCDPISEHNRLYWYRQTLGQGPEFLTYFQNEAQLEKSRLLSDRFSAERPKGSFSTLEIQRTEQGDSAMYLCASSSGSGYGYTFGSGTRLTVV.